The 10 T cell receptor beta chains reported below all come from one sample, sequenced in a study of T-cell memory formation after mild COVID-19. Via MiXCR, TCRdb re-called the 5' RACE reads, giving one row per CDR3 protein. This sample has hundreds of thousands of distinct CDR3 sequences, with around 15% found just once. The sequencing sample was made of PBMCs or a T cell subset sorted from them (not recorded which). Source of these receptors: a young man who had mild COVID-19 (a few samples of this study predate the infection). Cell type and time point are not known.

V is TRBV15 and J is TRBJ1-5; 11 bases match TRBD1. The CDR3 runs to 15 residues. Germline V gene sequence: CDR1 LNHNV, CDR2 YYDKDF (reference sequence). V trimming: 7 bases; J trimming: 0 bases; junction bases outside the gene matches: 2. The CDR3 sequence is CATNGQGASNQPQHF. The CDR3 DNA reads TGTGCCACCAACGGACAGGGGGCTAGCAATCAGCCCCAGCATTTT.

The DNA for the CDR3 is TGTGCCAGCAGTTTAGGGCGGCCGTACAGGACAGATACGCAGTATTTT. This gives the protein CASSLGRPYRTDTQYF. The chain joins TRBV5-4 to TRBJ2-3, with D possibly matching TRBD1 (5 bases). From germline, CDR1 is SGHNT and CDR2 YYREEE (reference sequence). The CDR3 extends over 16 amino acids. Trimming shortened V by 5 bases and J by 3 bases, and 19 bases separated the two germline ends.

This clonotype was counted only a few times. For the CDR3, the DNA is TGTGCCAGCAGTGGTCCCTACGAGCAGTACGTC. It codes for CASSGPYEQYV. The chain links TRBV6-4 to TRBJ2-7; D is unresolved. V was cut by 4 bases and J by 2 bases, with 3 bases left in between. The CDR3 is 11 residues long. Germline V lookup: CDR1 MRHNA, CDR2 SNTAGT.

This clonotype has ten or more counts. This sequence joins TRBV5-1 and TRBJ2-5; 9 bases map to TRBD2. The CDR3 length is 16 residues. J lost 1 base, V lost 2 bases, and 6 bases had no gene match. The V gene's germline CDR1 is SGHRS and CDR2 YFSETQ. Written as DNA, the CDR3 is TGCGCCAGCAGCTTAGTCCTTAGCGGGAGCCAAGAGACCCAGTACTTC. Translating it yields CASSLVLSGSQETQYF.

This clonotype was recorded a few times. J is TRBJ2-1 and V is TRBV3-1, with a weak D call TRBD2 (7 bases). CDR3 size: 15 residues. Per the germline V gene, CDR1 is LGHDT and CDR2 is YNNKEL (reference sequence). Trimming left V 4 bases short and J 4 bases short, with 14 bases between. This chain's CDR3 is CASSRGGGVYNEQFF. The CDR3 bases are TGTGCCAGCAGCCGCGGAGGGGGGGTTTACAATGAGCAGTTCTTC.

The chain recombines TRBV24-1 with TRBJ2-2; TRBD1 aligns across 7 bases. The germline CDR1 and CDR2 sequences are KGHDR and SFDVKD. Unmatched junction bases numbered 6, after V lost 0 bases and J lost 9 bases. The CDR3 spans 15 residues. This CDR3 is CATSDLQEGARELFF. CDR3 coding DNA: TGTGCCACCAGTGATTTGCAAGAGGGGGCGAGGGAGCTGTTTTTT.

This clonotype was observed a few times. V is TRBV12-3 or TRBV12-4 and J is TRBJ2-5; TRBD2 agrees at 9 bases. The CDR3 consists of 16 residues. V lost 7 bases, J lost 1 base, and 10 bases stayed unmatched. The CDR3 sequence is CASTSRASGAQETQYF. The CDR3 region has the DNA TGTGCCAGCACCTCGCGGGCTAGCGGGGCCCAAGAGACCCAGTACTTC.

The chain employs TRBV6-2 or TRBV6-3 and TRBJ2-1, with D hard to call. This CDR3 is 12 amino acids long. Between the trimmed V and J ends, which lost 6 bases and 10 bases, there was a span of 13 bases. Per the germline V gene, CDR1 is MNHEY and CDR2 is SVGEGT. DNA for the CDR3: TGTGCCAGCAGAATTTGGGGTTACGAGCAGTTCTTC. Residues: CASRIWGYEQFF.

This clonotype was detected only a few times. This chain uses TRBV28 with TRBJ2-7, with TRBD1 matching 8 bases. Per the germline V gene, CDR1 is MDHEN and CDR2 is SYDVKM. The length of the CDR3 is 15 residues. The ends lost 5 bases at V and 0 bases at J; junction bases unmatched: 6. For the CDR3, the DNA is TGTGCCAGCAGTCCGGGACAGGCGAGCTCCTACGAGCAGTACGTC. Translated, it gives CASSPGQASSYEQYV.

This clonotype was found a few times. This rearrangement joins TRBV7-8 to TRBJ2-4; TRBD1 is a possible D gene (6 bases). Germline V CDR1 and CDR2: SGHVS, FQNEAQ. The CDR3 sequence is 16 residues long. Trimming took off 5 bases at V and 0 bases at J, with 14 bases between the two ends. The CDR3: CASSPRQELAKNIQYF. CDR3 nucleotides: TGTGCCAGCAGCCCCAGACAGGAACTAGCCAAAAACATTCAGTACTTC.